These 10 T cell receptor beta chains were all obtained from the same sample, sequenced in a study of T cells in Graves' hyperthyroidism and ophthalmopathy. Amplified regions were TCR beta CDR3 sequences from RNA transcripts. The TCR CDR3 first-round RT-PCR relied on the HTBI primer set. MiXCR, run by TCRdb on the multiplex PCR reads, gives a single entry per CDR3 protein. The repertoire holds approximately 590,000 distinct CDR3 sequences, with 15% to 18% as singletons. Sequencing input: blood. The receptors shown here come from a woman in her 30s with Graves' hyperthyroidism.

This clonotype occurred many times. J is TRBJ2-1 and V is TRBV6-1; no definite D call. Looked up from germline, CDR1 is MNHNS and CDR2 is SASEGT. The CDR3 is made up of 17 amino acids. Trimming shortened V by 5 bases and J by 0 bases, and 17 bases separated the two germline ends. In DNA, the CDR3 is TGTGCCAGCAGTCCAACAGCACTTAGTTACTCCTACAATGAGCAGTTCTTC. Protein: CASSPTALSYSYNEQFF.

This clonotype has a handful of counts. J is TRBJ1-5 and V is TRBV7-6; D may be TRBD1 (6 bases). Germline loops: CDR1 SGHVS, CDR2 FNYEAQ. V was trimmed by 5 bases and J by 7 bases, leaving 15 bases between them. The CDR3 has 14 amino acids. CDR3 bases: TGTGCCAGCAGCCACAGGGTTTCAGAACAGCCCCAGCATTTT. It codes for CASSHRVSEQPQHF.

This clonotype appeared a few times. The rearrangement links TRBV5-6 to TRBJ1-4; unclear D gene. In germline, CDR1 is SGHDT, CDR2 YYEEEE. Trimming stripped 4 bases from V and 4 bases from J, with 11 bases between. The CDR3 is 14 amino acids. The CDR3, as DNA: TGTGCCAGCAGCCCGGCCGGCGGTAATGAAAAACTGTTTTTT. It encodes CASSPAGGNEKLFF.

The chain carries TRBV6-5 and TRBJ1-2; 8 nucleotides match TRBD1. The germline V gene encodes CDR1 MNHEY and CDR2 SVGAGI. The trim removed 0 bases at V and 2 bases at J, leaving 2 bases unmatched. The CDR3 contains 15 residues. In DNA form, the CDR3 reads TGTGCCAGCAGTTACTCGACAGGGGAGAACTATGGCTACACCTTC. Translated: CASSYSTGENYGYTF.

This clonotype showed up many times. V is TRBV7-9 and J is TRBJ1-5; D possibly corresponds to TRBD1 (6 bases). The CDR3 has 16 residues. V gave up 1 base and J gave up 0 bases, with 10 bases separating them. Germline CDR1 and CDR2: SEHNR and FQNEAQ (reference sequence). CDR3: CASSLEGGPSNQPQHF. As DNA, the CDR3 is TGTGCCAGCAGCTTAGAGGGGGGACCTAGCAATCAGCCCCAGCATTTT.

This clonotype was observed many times. The rearrangement links TRBV12-5 to TRBJ2-1; D may correspond to TRBD1 or TRBD2 (6 bases each). CDR1 is LGHNT and CDR2 is FRNRAP in the germline V gene. This CDR3 has 14 amino acids. Trimming took off 1 base at V and 8 bases at J, with 12 bases between the two ends. In DNA, the CDR3 is TGTGCTAGTGGTTTGGATGGGGGCGGGGATGAGCAGTTCTTC. The encoded protein is CASGLDGGGDEQFF. Full variable domain (rest looked up from reference TRBV12-5 and TRBJ2-1): DARVTQTPRHKVTEMGQEVTMRCQPILGHNTVFWYRQTMMQGLELLAYFRNRAPLDDSGMPKDRFSAEMPDATLATLKIQPSEPRDSAVYFCASGLDGGGDEQFFGPGTRLTVL.

The chain has TRBV11-2 and TRBJ2-2; the match to TRBD2 covers 7 bases. This CDR3 has 17 residues. Germline V gene lookup returns CDR1 SGHAT and CDR2 FQNNGV. V shed 0 bases, J shed 8 bases, and the junction held 12 bases outside the gene matches. The CDR3 here is CASSLEAAGGSGGELFF. For the CDR3, the DNA is TGTGCCAGCAGCTTAGAGGCAGCGGGCGGGAGCGGTGGGGAGCTGTTTTTT.

This clonotype was seen ten or more times. The rearrangement joins TRBV7-9 to TRBJ2-7; 9 nucleotides agree with TRBD2. CDR1 is SEHNR, CDR2 FQNEAQ, per germline (reference sequence). The CDR3 loop spans 14 amino acids. Trimming removed 5 bases from V and 6 bases from J; junction bases left unmatched: 8. CDR3 DNA: TGTGCCAGCAGCGCCGGGACTAGCTTGGTCGAGCAGTACTTC. Its translation is CASSAGTSLVEQYF.

The rearrangement links TRBV4-3 to TRBJ1-3; TRBD1 is a possible D gene (5 bases). CDR3 size: 15 residues. In germline, CDR1 is LGHNA, CDR2 YSLEER. Trimming left V 0 bases short and J 2 bases short, with 8 bases between. The chain's CDR3 is CASSQEGTPGNTIYF. The CDR3 DNA is TGCGCCAGCAGCCAAGAGGGGACCCCTGGAAACACCATATATTTT.

About this clonotype itself: A single base separates this from a much larger clone, so it may be a read error. The chain uses TRBV9 and TRBJ2-6; D remains unclear. CDR3 length equals 13 residues. V was trimmed by 0 bases and J by 2 bases, leaving 0 bases between them. CDR1 is SGDLS and CDR2 is YYNGEE in the germline V gene. The CDR3 reads CASSVAGANVLTF. DNA of the CDR3: TGTGCCAGCAGCGTAGCTGGGGCCAACGTCCTGACTTTC.